A selection of T cell receptor beta chains follows, all from one sample in a study of metastatic and nonmetastatic thyroid tumors. TCRdb reassembled clones from the PCR reads with MiXCR. Of 35,000 to 45,000 clones in the sample, less than 25% were seen once. The sample comprised blood. All receptors come from a female donor with papillary thyroid cancer or a benign thyroid nodule (not recorded which). Some clones in this sample may be carry-over from other donors' samples. Each CDR3 is given without its conserved first and last residue. Each record gives: V gene, CDR3 protein.

TRBV12-3/TRBV12-4 ASSWNYEQY
TRBV20-1 SARLAGDYNEQF
TRBV5-1 ASSIENNYGYT
TRBV20-1 SARGSSGRVSYNEQF
TRBV20-1 SASKASDEQY
TRBV9 ASSVGGTGVEKLF
TRBV27 ASSLYGSSYEQY
TRBV10-3 AISDLGRGSSYEQY
TRBV6-2/TRBV6-3 ASSYLNSPLH
TRBV11-2 ASSLSEPAGTQY
TRBV20-1 SARDLLGHNEQF
TRBV20-1 SAGLAGGGSTDTQY
TRBV30 AWSVEGVDEKLF
TRBV5-1 ASSPWGVPITDTQY
TRBV20-1 SARTIWDNSPLH
TRBV29-1 GWSLLNTEAF
TRBV25-1 ASCEFGGNQPQH
TRBV28 ASSSRQGALLEAF
TRBV20-1 SAAPPPPITEQY
TRBV10-2 ASNDRGRTEAF
TRBV6-1 APDPRGQTEAF
TRBV9 ASSARQGSGGYT
TRBV6-1 ACLWGGGGYEQY
TRBV5-4 ASSPNPGEAF
TRBV7-2 ASSLSSTSYEQY
TRBV20-1 SARDPGGPLNEQY
TRBV27 ASSPSSHPNTEDF
TRBV30 AWSVGGKSYNEQF
TRBV6-1 ASSRTSGRVSYEQY
TRBV7-6 ASSSRAGGELRKGTEAF
TRBV5-1 ASSLGGRGLSTEAF
TRBV6-1 ASSIRCSGELF
TRBV28 ASRPAAGTVHNEQF
TRBV24-1 ATSPGQGAYNEQF
TRBV24-1 ATSVGRGTLKETQY
TRBV12-3/TRBV12-4 ASSLPPGTERDEQY
TRBV30 AWSRWANTEAF
TRBV7-9 ASSSPGQGSGYT
TRBV12-3/TRBV12-4 ASRGDREASPLS
TRBV11-1 ASSSPDGNSGNTIY
TRBV27 ASSQKGAGTEAF